Listed below are T cell receptor beta chains from one sample, sequenced in a study of blood T cells in healthy people across ages. TCRdb called the 5' RACE reads again in MiXCR, with one record for every CDR3 protein. The sample yields 1.5 million to 1.9 million distinct CDR3 sequences, 35% to 45% seen once. Input material: blood. The receptors shown here come from a young woman in good health. Both conserved end residues are part of each CDR3. A D gene is named only where the DNA matches it firmly. Only some rows state a clone size, as once, few, many or a class for expanded clones.

V	D	size	length	J	CDR3	DNA
TRBV30	-	few	11	TRBJ1-1	CAWSLRGEAFF	TGTGCCTGGAGTCTAAGAGGTGAAGCTTTCTTT
TRBV3-1	-	few	15	TRBJ2-1	CASSRTGTVGNEQFF	TGTGCCAGCAGCCGAACCGGGACCGTGGGTAATGAGCAGTTCTTC
TRBV20-1	TRBD2	-	15	TRBJ2-7	CSARDNLAATHEQYF	TGCAGTGCTAGAGATAACCTAGCGGCGACTCATGAGCAGTACTTC
TRBV7-9	-	-	17	TRBJ2-3	CASEHDQQGSSTDTQYF	TGTGCCAGCGAGCACGATCAACAGGGATCTAGCACAGATACGCAGTATTTT
TRBV12-3/TRBV12-4	-	few	13	TRBJ2-5	CASTLGTGETQYF	TGTGCCAGCACACTGGGTACGGGGGAGACCCAGTACTTC
TRBV20-1	-	-	13	TRBJ1-3	CSAKREAGNTIYF	TGCAGTGCTAAACGAGAAGCTGGAAACACCATATATTTT
TRBV12-3/TRBV12-4	-	few	16	TRBJ2-6	CASSLGPSSGANVLTF	TGTGCCAGCAGTTTAGGGCCTTCCTCTGGGGCCAACGTCCTGACTTTC
TRBV6-5	-	-	13	TRBJ1-1	CASRPRVNTEAFF	TGTGCCAGCAGACCTAGGGTGAACACTGAAGCTTTCTTT
TRBV29-1	-	-	11	TRBJ2-4	CSGGDKNIQYF	TGCAGCGGGGGGGACAAAAACATTCAGTACTTC
TRBV29-1	-	-	10	TRBJ2-4	CSVEDGIQYF	TGCAGCGTTGAAGATGGCATTCAGTACTTC
TRBV30	-	-	16	TRBJ2-1	CAWTVGGALSYNEQFF	TGTGCCTGGACCGTGGGGGGGGCTCTTTCCTACAATGAGCAGTTCTTC
TRBV20-1	-	-	14	TRBJ1-4	CSAVGGGGNEKLFF	TGCAGTGCTGTTGGAGGGGGTGGTAATGAAAAACTGTTTTTT
TRBV6-1	TRBD2	few	19	TRBJ2-1	CASSPPYGTSGVQGNEQFF	TGTGCCAGCAGCCCCCCTTACGGGACTAGCGGGGTTCAAGGCAATGAGCAGTTCTTC
TRBV15	-	-	15	TRBJ2-7	CATSREMDRLYEQYF	TGTGCCACCAGCAGAGAAATGGACAGATTGTACGAGCAGTACTTC
TRBV14	-	-	15	TRBJ2-3	CASSPRGAFADTQYF	TGTGCCAGCAGCCCCCGGGGCGCATTCGCAGATACGCAGTATTTT
TRBV4-2	-	-	16	TRBJ1-1	CASSLRTASSNTEAFF	TGTGCCAGCAGCCTCAGGACGGCGTCTTCGAACACTGAAGCTTTCTTT
TRBV10-3	-	-	15	TRBJ2-7	CAISGADGSSYEQYF	TGTGCCATCAGTGGTGCTGACGGTAGCTCCTACGAGCAGTACTTC
TRBV20-1	-	-	15	TRBJ2-7	CSAYGLWRVANEQYF	TGCAGTGCTTACGGACTATGGCGGGTCGCCAATGAGCAGTACTTC
TRBV5-1	TRBD2	-	17	TRBJ2-5	CASSLQTSGGTQETQYF	TGCGCCAGCAGCTTACAGACTAGCGGGGGGACTCAAGAGACCCAGTACTTC
TRBV5-1	TRBD1	-	16	TRBJ1-4	CASSAGQAPTNEKLFF	TGCGCCAGCAGCGCGGGACAGGCGCCAACTAATGAAAAACTGTTTTTT
TRBV20-1	TRBD2	few	14	TRBJ2-7	CSATHSGSSYEQYF	TGCAGTGCCACCCATAGCGGGAGCTCCTACGAGCAGTACTTC
TRBV5-1	TRBD1	once	16	TRBJ1-2	CASSQTAGQGYYGYTF	TGCGCCAGCAGCCAAACCGCGGGACAGGGGTACTATGGCTACACCTTC
TRBV4-1	TRBD1	-	16	TRBJ2-5	CASSQVVGTGRETQYF	TGCGCCAGCAGCCAAGTTGTAGGGACAGGGAGAGAGACCCAGTACTTC
TRBV15	-	-	15	TRBJ1-2	CATNSPGRGNYGYTF	TGTGCCACCAACTCACCCGGCAGGGGCAACTATGGCTACACCTTC
TRBV20-1	-	many	14	TRBJ2-1	CSAREGSSYNEQFF	TGCAGTGCTAGAGAGGGGAGCTCCTACAATGAGCAGTTCTTC
TRBV29-1	-	-	12	TRBJ2-6	CSAGIGANVLTF	TGCAGCGCAGGGATTGGGGCCAACGTCCTGACTTTC
TRBV4-3	TRBD1	-	17	TRBJ1-4	CASSQDSYRGRNEKLFF	TGCGCCAGCAGCCAAGATTCGTACAGGGGGCGAAATGAAAAACTGTTTTTT
TRBV20-1	-	-	15	TRBJ1-2	CSARAGTEYNYGYTF	TGCAGTGCTAGGGCGGGGACCGAGTATAACTATGGCTACACCTTC
TRBV7-9	-	-	13	TRBJ1-1	CASMDQMNTEAFF	TGTGCCAGCATGGATCAGATGAACACTGAAGCTTTCTTT
TRBV28	-	-	15	TRBJ1-5	CASSFGSRYNQPQHF	TGTGCCAGCAGTTTCGGGTCCAGATACAATCAGCCCCAGCATTTT
TRBV11-2	-	few	14	TRBJ1-2	CASSPGGYNYGYTF	TGTGCCAGCAGCCCCGGAGGGTATAACTATGGCTACACCTTC
TRBV7-9	TRBD1	-	13	TRBJ1-1	CASSSDRASEAFF	TGTGCCAGCAGCTCGGACAGGGCTTCTGAAGCTTTCTTT
TRBV7-2	TRBD1	-	17	TRBJ2-5	CASSLVFDGTENQTQYF	TGTGCCAGCAGCTTAGTTTTCGATGGGACAGAAAACCAGACCCAGTACTTC
TRBV7-2	-	-	15	TRBJ1-1	CASSLYTGALTEAFF	TGTGCCAGCAGCCTATATACCGGGGCGCTGACTGAAGCTTTCTTT
TRBV5-6	-	-	13	TRBJ2-7	CASSLRPDNEQYF	TGTGCCAGCAGCTTGCGACCAGACAATGAGCAGTACTTC
TRBV4-3	-	-	14	TRBJ2-7	CASSQDPSNNEQYF	TGCGCCAGCAGCCAAGATCCTTCTAACAATGAGCAGTACTTC
TRBV6-5	-	-	14	TRBJ2-5	CASSYSAIMETQYF	TGTGCCAGCAGTTACTCGGCCATTATGGAGACCCAGTACTTC
TRBV18	-	few	15	TRBJ2-5	CASSPAGAYQETQYF	TGTGCCAGCTCACCGGCAGGGGCGTACCAAGAGACCCAGTACTTC
TRBV20-1	-	-	11	TRBJ2-7	CSALVTHEQYF	TGCAGTGCTCTAGTTACCCACGAGCAGTACTTC
TRBV6-6	-	few	14	TRBJ2-5	CASSTYRAQETQYF	TGTGCCAGCAGTACATACAGGGCGCAAGAGACCCAGTACTTC
TRBV20-1	-	many	16	TRBJ2-7	CSANSQTALHPHEQYF	TGCAGTGCTAATAGCCAGACCGCCCTCCACCCCCACGAGCAGTACTTC
TRBV20-1	TRBD2	-	14	TRBJ2-7	CSANNLAAYNEQYF	TGCAGTGCTAATAATCTAGCGGCCTACAATGAGCAGTACTTC
TRBV27	-	-	14	TRBJ2-1	CACSRGVGMNEQFF	TGTGCCTGCAGCCGTGGGGTTGGGATGAATGAGCAGTTCTTC
TRBV20-1	-	-	14	TRBJ2-1	CSAKSQQGIYEQFF	TGCAGTGCTAAATCCCAACAGGGTATCTATGAGCAGTTCTTC
TRBV5-6	TRBD2	-	15	TRBJ2-3	CASSRTSEITDTQYF	TGTGCCAGCAGCCGGACTAGCGAGATTACAGATACGCAGTATTTT
TRBV12-3/TRBV12-4	TRBD2	few	15	TRBJ2-2	CASSSSGRNTGELFF	TGTGCCAGCAGTTCTAGCGGGAGGAACACCGGGGAGCTGTTTTTT